The 9 T cell receptor beta chains given below trace back to one sample, sequenced in a study of Ad26.COV2.S vaccination and SARS-CoV-2 variants. Libraries were prepared by immunoSEQ multiplex PCR; TCRdb keeps only in-frame clonotypes and omits some of them. The repertoire has roughly 40,000 clones, approximately 83% of them found once; the top ten carry more than 45%. The source was peripheral blood, collected after recovery from COVID-19. These receptors all stem from a human donor who had recovered from COVID-19.

The chain joins TRBV24-1 to TRBJ1-2, with TRBD1 as a possible D gene (6 bases). Germline CDR1 KGHDR, CDR2 SFDVKD. V was trimmed by 5 bases and J by 8 bases, leaving 23 bases between them. The CDR3 has 16 residues. The CDR3 sequence: CATSATDPSQGDGYTF. DNA of the CDR3: TGTGCCACCAGTGCCACAGACCCGTCACAGGGCGACGGCTACACCTTC.

In its sample, this clone was seen a few times. This CDR3 is CASSPEALANQPQHF. CDR3 sequence (DNA): TGTGCCAGCTCACCAGAGGCTTTGGCGAATCAGCCCCAGCATTTT. The genes are TRBV18 and TRBJ1-5; D ambiguous. The CDR3 sequence is 15 residues long. V was cut by 2 bases and J by 4 bases, with 12 bases left in between. Germline loops: CDR1 KGHSH, CDR2 LQKENI. Looking up the rest from reference TRBV18 and TRBJ1-5 gives the full variable domain: NAGVMQNPRHLVRRRGQEARLRCSPMKGHSHVYWYRQLPEEGLKFMVYLQKENIIDESGMPKERFSAEFPKEGPSILRIQQVVRGDSAAYFCASSPEALANQPQHFGDGTRLSIL.

The CDR3 bases are TGTGCCAGCAGTGATCAGACAACCCGGCGGCAAGAGCAGTACTTC. Translation gives CASSDQTTRRQEQYF. The V and J genes are TRBV27 and TRBJ2-7; no reliable D call. V lost 5 bases to trimming and J lost 7 bases, with 21 bases between them. CDR1 MNHEY and CDR2 SMNVEV come from the germline V gene (reference sequence). CDR3 length equals 15 residues.

The chain employs TRBV7-9 and TRBJ2-7; 12 nucleotides align to TRBD1. Losses at the gene ends were 8 bases for V and 5 bases for J; bases not matched to a gene: 7. Germline CDR1 and CDR2: SEHNR and FQNEAQ (reference sequence). CDR3 length: 14 amino acids. The CDR3 protein is CASRRDRGRNEQYF. In DNA, the CDR3 is TGTGCCAGCCGTCGGGACAGGGGGCGGAACGAGCAGTACTTC.

The chain links TRBV24-1 to TRBJ2-3; D possibly matches TRBD1 or TRBD2 (5 bases each). Trimming left V 5 bases short and J 5 bases short, with 13 bases between. Germline V gene lookup returns CDR1 KGHDR and CDR2 SFDVKD. This CDR3 spans 14 amino acids. For the CDR3, the DNA is TGTGCCACCAGTGTTTCCGGGGCCCTAGATACGCAGTATTTT. The encoded protein is CATSVSGALDTQYF.

The CDR3 nucleotides read TGTGCCAGCAGCGTAGCGGGAGTGGGGACAGATACGCAGTATTTT. This translates into CASSVAGVGTDTQYF. The chain has TRBV9 and TRBJ2-3, with TRBD2 as a possible D gene (6 bases). CDR3 length: 15 amino acids. V was cut by 0 bases and J by 3 bases, with 11 bases left in between. CDR1 and CDR2 (germline): SGDLS, YYNGEE.

This clone was seen once. This chain joins TRBV19 and TRBJ2-5, with 9 nucleotides matching TRBD2. This CDR3 comprises 15 residues. Germline V gene lookup returns CDR1 LNHDA and CDR2 SQIVND (reference sequence). With V trimmed by 5 bases and J by 5 bases, 9 bases remained unmatched. The CDR3 sequence is CASSGPGGGVETQYF. Written as DNA, the CDR3 is TGTGCCAGTAGTGGCCCCGGCGGGGGGGTGGAGACCCAGTACTTC.

The V call is TRBV29-1, the J call TRBJ1-6; 11 bases line up with TRBD1. The junction had 2 bases not matched to a gene; V was cut back by 4 bases and J by 9 bases. Germline values: CDR1 SQVTM, CDR2 ANQGSEA. CDR3 length: 13 residues. CDR3 in amino acids: CSVGGTGGSPLHF. The CDR3 coding sequence is TGCAGCGTTGGGGGGACAGGGGGTTCACCCCTCCACTTT.

V is TRBV11-2 and J is TRBJ2-1; the match to TRBD2 covers 13 bases. CDR3 length equals 17 residues. In germline, CDR1 is SGHAT, CDR2 FQNNGV. Trimming at V came to 1 base and at J to 12 bases, leaving 12 bases not matched to a gene. The DNA of the CDR3 is TGTGCCAGCAGCTTAGGAGGGACTAGCGGGATGCTTAATCGGCAGTTCTTC. This gives the protein CASSLGGTSGMLNRQFF.